A single T cell receptor beta chain is shown here with its context. The data derive from a study of CD8 T cells in ankylosing spondylitis. Making the TCR beta libraries involved quantitative 5'-RACE with molecular barcodes. TCRdb processed the 5' RACE reads anew with MiXCR; each CDR3 protein has one entry. Of roughly 30,000 distinct CDR3 sequences listed, 30% are singletons. The receptor comes from a male donor with ankylosing spondylitis. The material sequenced was synovial fluid, either unsorted or a sorted T cell fraction (not recorded which).

Written as DNA, the CDR3 is TGTGCCAGCAGCTTAGTGGCTAGCGGGAGCTACGAGCAGTACTTC. It encodes CASSLVASGSYEQYF. The rearrangement links TRBV13 to TRBJ2-7, with 10 bases fitting TRBD2. The germline V gene has CDR1 PRHDT and CDR2 FYEKMQ (reference sequence). The CDR3 loop spans 15 amino acids. V dropped 1 base and J dropped 3; count of bases not matched to a gene: 3.